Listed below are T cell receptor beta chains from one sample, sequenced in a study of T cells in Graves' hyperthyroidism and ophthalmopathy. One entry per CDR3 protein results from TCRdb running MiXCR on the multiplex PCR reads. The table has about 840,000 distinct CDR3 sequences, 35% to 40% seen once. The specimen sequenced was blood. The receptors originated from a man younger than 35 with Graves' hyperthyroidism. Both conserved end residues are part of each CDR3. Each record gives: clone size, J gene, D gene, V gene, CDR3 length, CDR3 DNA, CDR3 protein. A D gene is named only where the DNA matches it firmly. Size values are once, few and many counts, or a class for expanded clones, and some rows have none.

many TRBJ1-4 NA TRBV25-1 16 TGTGCCAGCAGTGAATGGTTGGGACGGACTAATGAAAAACTGTTTTTT CASSEWLGRTNEKLFF
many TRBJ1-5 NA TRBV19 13 TGTGCCAGTAGTCCCTCGGGGGCTCAGCCCCAGCATTTT CASSPSGAQPQHF
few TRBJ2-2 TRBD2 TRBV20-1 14 TGCAGTGCTAGCACTAGCGGGAACACCGGGGAGCTGTTTTTT CSASTSGNTGELFF
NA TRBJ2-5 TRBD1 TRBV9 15 TGTGCCAGCAGCAAAGGGACAGGGGGATCTCAGCCCCAGTACTTC CASSKGTGGSQPQYF
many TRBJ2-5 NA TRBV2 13 TGTGCCAGCAAGGCGGGGGCAGGCGAGACCCAGTACTTC CASKAGAGETQYF
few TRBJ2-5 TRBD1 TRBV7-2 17 TGTGCCAGCAGCCAAACCTTTCCCCCGGACAGGGAGGAGACCCAGTACTTC CASSQTFPPDREETQYF
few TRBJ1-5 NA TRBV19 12 TGTGCCAGTAGGCGACTCAATCAGCCCCAGCATTTT CASRRLNQPQHF
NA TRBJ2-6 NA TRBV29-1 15 TGCAGCGTTGCGGGATATTCCTCTGGGGCCAACGTCCTGACTTTC CSVAGYSSGANVLTF
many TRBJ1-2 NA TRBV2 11 TGTGCCAGCAGTTGGAACTATGGCTACACCTTC CASSWNYGYTF
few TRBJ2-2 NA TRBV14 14 TGTGCCAGCAGCCAAGATGGTAGGGCCGGGGAGCTGTTTTTT CASSQDGRAGELFF
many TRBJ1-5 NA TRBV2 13 TGTGCCAGCAGTGCTCATTTCAGGGAGCCCCAGCATTTT CASSAHFREPQHF
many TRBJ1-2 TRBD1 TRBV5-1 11 TGCGCCACGCAGGGGGCGGGAGGCTACACCTTC CATQGAGGYTF
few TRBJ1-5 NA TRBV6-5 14 TGTGCCAGCAGGGGCAGGGGAAGCAATCAGCCCCAGCATTTT CASRGRGSNQPQHF
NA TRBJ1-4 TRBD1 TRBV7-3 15 TGTGCCAGCAGGCAACCCGGGACAGGGGATGAAAAACTGTTTTTT CASRQPGTGDEKLFF
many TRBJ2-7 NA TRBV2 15 TGTGCCAGCAGTGAATCTGGGGGCGGATCCTACGAGCAGTACTTC CASSESGGGSYEQYF
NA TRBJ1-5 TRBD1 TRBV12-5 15 TGTGCTAGTGGACTTGGACAGGGGCGAGGTCAGCCCCAGCATTTT CASGLGQGRGQPQHF
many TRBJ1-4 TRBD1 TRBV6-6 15 TGTGCCAGCAGCCCCGGGGACAGGGGGGATGAAAAACTGTTTTTT CASSPGDRGDEKLFF
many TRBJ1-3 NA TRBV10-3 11 TGTGCCATCAGTGAAGGAAACACCATATATTTT CAISEGNTIYF
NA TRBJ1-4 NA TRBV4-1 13 TGCGCCAGCAGGCCCGCTCGAGGGGAAGAACTGTTTTTT CASRPARGEELFF
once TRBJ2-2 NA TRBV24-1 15 TGTGCCACCAGTGGTTTGCGGACGAACACCGGGGAGCTGTTTTTT CATSGLRTNTGELFF
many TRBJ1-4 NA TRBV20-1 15 TGCAGTGCGTCTGGGTCTGACACAACTAATGAAAAACTGTTTTTT CSASGSDTTNEKLFF
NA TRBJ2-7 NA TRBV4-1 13 TGCGCCAGCAGCCAAGCCGGATGCCACGAGCAGTACTTC CASSQAGCHEQYF
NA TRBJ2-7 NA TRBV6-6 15 TGTGCCAGCAGTGAGTGGATCGAGCGGACCTACGAGCAGTACTTC CASSEWIERTYEQYF
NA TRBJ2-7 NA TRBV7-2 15 TGTGCCAGCAGCACAACAGCTACTAAAGCCTACGGGCAGTACTTC CASSTTATKAYGQYF
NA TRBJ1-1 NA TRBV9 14 TGTGCCAGCAGCCAAGCGGGTGGTGGCACTGAAGCTTTCTTT CASSQAGGGTEAFF
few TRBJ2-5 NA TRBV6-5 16 TGTGCCAGCAGTTCCTCATATACCGGAGCTACAGGGACCCAGTACTTC CASSSSYTGATGTQYF
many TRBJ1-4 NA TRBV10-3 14 TGTGCCATCAGCAGTAGGGGCGATAATGAAAAACTGTTTTTT CAISSRGDNEKLFF
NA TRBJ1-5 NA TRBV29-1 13 TGCAGCCGTATGACACATCGCAATCAGCCCCAGCATTTT CSRMTHRNQPQHF
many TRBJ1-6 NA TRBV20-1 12 TGCAGTGCTAGAATAATGGATTCACCCCTCCACTTT CSARIMDSPLHF
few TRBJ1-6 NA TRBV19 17 TGTGCCAGCCCCTTTAAACAAGAGGCCGGGGTAGGTTCACCCCTCCACTTT CASPFKQEAGVGSPLHF
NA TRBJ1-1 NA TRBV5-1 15 TGCGCCAGCAGCATCGGGGGGCGGGGGAACACTGAAGCTTTCTTT CASSIGGRGNTEAFF
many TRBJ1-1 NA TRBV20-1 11 TGCAGTGCGTCCCAGGGCACTGAAGCTTTCTTT CSASQGTEAFF
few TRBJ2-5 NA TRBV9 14 TGTGCCAGCAGCGGCGGACTCGGGGCAGAGACCCAGTACTTC CASSGGLGAETQYF
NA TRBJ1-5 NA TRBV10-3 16 TGTGCCATCAGTGAGGGCCTCCAGGGGACGAATCAGCCCCAGCATTTT CAISEGLQGTNQPQHF
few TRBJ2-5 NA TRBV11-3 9 TGTGCCAGCATCGGGACCCAGTACTTC CASIGTQYF
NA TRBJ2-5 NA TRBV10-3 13 TGTGCCATCAAGGCGGGGGCCCAAGAGACCCAGTACTTC CAIKAGAQETQYF